This TCR beta chain was observed in a study of T cell repertoires in cytomegalovirus infection. Study in general: CMV infection and matching HLA type were both indicated by public TCR beta signatures. Overall study results and limits: The response measured ex vivo was dominated by TCR beta clonotypes (HLA-C-restricted and CMV-specific).

The CDR3 sequence is 15 residues long. V dropped 3 bases and J dropped 8; count of bases not matched to a gene: 10. The germline V gene has CDR1 SGHKS and CDR2 YYEKEE (reference sequence). TCRdb reprocessed the reads via MiXCR and lists one record per CDR3 protein. The table records some 240,000 distinct CDR3 sequences, over 15% of them present only once. Remarks on this clonotype: Its antigen is not identified.

The chain combines TRBV5-5 with TRBJ2-1; 8 bases agree with TRBD2. The sample consisted of CD8+ T cells from PBMCs. The clonotype originates from a human donor in good health (CMV status not recorded). Some clones in this sample may be carry-over from other donors' samples. This CDR3 is CASSSGRGGRDEQFF. The DNA for the CDR3 is TGTGCCAGCAGCTCAGGTCGGGGGGGCCGAGATGAGCAGTTCTTC.